This is a list of T cell receptor beta chains from one sample in a study of blood T cell repertoires in COVID-19. Sequencing used immunoSEQ multiplex PCR; TCRdb keeps in-frame clones, though not all of them. Of fewer than 400,000 clones in the sample, roughly 88% are singletons; the top ten hold roughly 2.9%. Sequenced input: peripheral blood. The receptors derive from a woman aged 30 to 39 with COVID-19, enrolled during active disease. Both conserved end residues are part of each CDR3. D genes are given only for firm matches. Expanded clones are given a class, and other clones once, few, many or no size at all.

>TRBD1|TRBV6-6|16|few|TRBJ1-5
TGTGCCAGCAGTCGATACAGGGGAAATAGCAATCAGCCCCAGCATTTT
CASSRYRGNSNQPQHF
>TRBD1|TRBV11-1|16|.|TRBJ2-2
TGTGCCAGCAGCCACTCGACAGGGGTGTCTACCGGGGAGCTGTTTTTT
CASSHSTGVSTGELFF
>TRBD1|TRBV28|16|.|TRBJ1-6
TGTGCCAGCAGTTTGGACACCGGGACAGGGAATTCACCCCTCCACTTT
CASSLDTGTGNSPLHF
>.|TRBV6-4|13|.|TRBJ1-2
TGTGCCAGGCCTCCAGGGCTTCTCTATGGCTACACCTTC
CARPPGLLYGYTF
>.|TRBV30|14|.|TRBJ1-5
TGTGCCTGGAGTGGACAGAAAGCCGTCCAGTCCCAGCATTTT
CAWSGQKAVQSQHF
>.|TRBV7-2|13|.|TRBJ1-2
TGTGCCAGCAGCCCGGACTCCCACTATGGCTACACCTTC
CASSPDSHYGYTF
>TRBD2|TRBV4-2|20|.|TRBJ2-2
TGTGCCAGCAGCCCTACCGGGACTAGCGGGGGTAGACCTAACACCGGGGAGCTGTTTTTT
CASSPTGTSGGRPNTGELFF
>TRBD2|TRBV11-3|19|.|TRBJ2-1
TGTGCCAGCAGCTCGGGACTAGCGGGAGGGCCGAGCTCCTACAATGAGCAGTTCTTC
CASSSGLAGGPSSYNEQFF
>TRBD2|TRBV19|16|.|TRBJ2-1
TGTGCCAGTACCCCCCCCACGAGGGAGGGCATCGATGAGCAGTTCTTC
CASTPPTREGIDEQFF
>.|TRBV2|15|once|TRBJ2-1
TGTGCCAGCAGTGAATTAGCGAGCACCTACAATGAGCAGTTCTTC
CASSELASTYNEQFF
>.|TRBV12-5|13|.|TRBJ1-5
TGTGCTAGTGCCTTGGGGGGGAATCAGCCCCAGCATTTT
CASALGGNQPQHF
>TRBD2|TRBV14|16|.|TRBJ2-7
TGTGCCAGCAGCCAAGGGACGGCTAGCGGGAGTAGTGAGCAGTACTTC
CASSQGTASGSSEQYF
>TRBD2|TRBV7-9|16|.|TRBJ2-2
TGTGCCAGCAGCTCCGGGACTAGCGGTTTAACCGGGGAGCTGTTTTTT
CASSSGTSGLTGELFF
>.|TRBV5-1|13|.|TRBJ1-1
TGCGCCAGCAGCTCCACAGGGTTCACTGAAGCTTTCTTT
CASSSTGFTEAFF
>.|TRBV5-1|14|few|TRBJ2-7
TGCGCCAGCAGCTTAACAGGTCCTTCCTACGAGCAGTACTTC
CASSLTGPSYEQYF
>TRBD1|TRBV19|17|.|TRBJ2-1
TGTGCCAGTAGTAAGGTCAGGGGGATGAAGGGCTACAATGAGCAGTTCTTC
CASSKVRGMKGYNEQFF
>TRBD1|TRBV19|15|.|TRBJ2-1
TGTGCCAGTTGCTTAAATCAGGGGGCGTACAATGAGCAGTTCTTC
CASCLNQGAYNEQFF
>.|TRBV30|16|.|TRBJ2-5
TGTGCCTGGAGTGTCCCCGGACAGATTGGATTAGAGACCCAGTACTTC
CAWSVPGQIGLETQYF
>.|TRBV19|15|.|TRBJ2-1
TGTGCCAGTAGTTCACAGGGTTTAGCTCCCAATGAGCAGTTCTTC
CASSSQGLAPNEQFF
>.|TRBV28|16|.|TRBJ2-3
TGTGCCAGCAGTTCCTACCTCCGCCTAGGGGCAGATACGCAGTATTTT
CASSSYLRLGADTQYF
>.|TRBV30|12|.|TRBJ1-2
TGTGCCTGGGCCACGGACATCCGTGGCTACACCTTC
CAWATDIRGYTF
>.|TRBV7-2|13|once|TRBJ1-5
TGTGCCAGCAGCCCTAATAGCAATCAGCCCCAGCATTTT
CASSPNSNQPQHF
>TRBD1|TRBV7-8|15|.|TRBJ1-5
TGTGCCAGCAGCCCGCGACAGGGGGCAGAGCAGCCCCAGCATTTT
CASSPRQGAEQPQHF
>TRBD2|TRBV7-2|16|.|TRBJ2-7
TGTGCCAGCAGCAAGAGAGGGACTAGCTTAACCTACGAGCAGTACTTC
CASSKRGTSLTYEQYF
>.|TRBV27|15|.|TRBJ1-2
TGTGCCAGCAGTTTATCGGGAGGGGAGGTATATGGCTACACCTTC
CASSLSGGEVYGYTF
>TRBD1|TRBV6-2/TRBV6-3|13|.|TRBJ1-5
TGTGCCAGCAGTTCCGTAGTTGCAGGGGGGCAGCATTTT
CASSSVVAGGQHF
>TRBD2|TRBV23-1|18|.|TRBJ2-3
TGCGCCAGCAGGACTGCCGGGACTAGCGGAGGAGGCACAGATACGCAGTATTTT
CASRTAGTSGGGTDTQYF
>TRBD2|TRBV29-1|16|.|TRBJ2-2
TGCAGCGTGGCCGGGACTAGCGGGAGGATGAGCGGGGAGCTGTTTTTT
CSVAGTSGRMSGELFF
>TRBD2|TRBV7-9|17|many|TRBJ2-3
TGTGCCAGCAGCTCCAGGACTAGCGGGAGTCTTTCGGATACGCAGTATTTT
CASSSRTSGSLSDTQYF
>TRBD2|TRBV3-1/TRBV3-2|17|.|TRBJ2-6
TGTGCCAGCAGCCAAGGACTAGCGGGAGCTGGGGCCAACGTCCTGACTTTC
CASSQGLAGAGANVLTF
>.|TRBV6-5|15|.|TRBJ2-7
TGTGCCAGCAGTTACTCTGGGCAGGCCTCCTACGAGCAGTACTTC
CASSYSGQASYEQYF
>TRBD2|TRBV27|15|.|TRBJ2-3
TGTGCCAGCAGTCCCCAGCGGGAGCGAGGAGATACGCAGTATTTT
CASSPQRERGDTQYF
>TRBD2|TRBV4-1|17|.|TRBJ2-1
TGCGCCAGCAGCCAAGAGACCGGGACTAAAGTCCACAATGAGCAGTTCTTC
CASSQETGTKVHNEQFF
>.|TRBV18|13|.|TRBJ2-2
TGTGCCAGCTCACCTGACAGCACCGGGGAGCTGTTTTTT
CASSPDSTGELFF
>.|TRBV3-1/TRBV3-2|15|.|TRBJ1-2
TGTGCCAGCAGCCAGAATCCACAGGGTAGCTATGGCTACACCTTC
CASSQNPQGSYGYTF
>.|TRBV12-3/TRBV12-4|12|.|TRBJ1-1
TGTGCCAGCAGGCCTATGAACACTGAAGCTTTCTTT
CASRPMNTEAFF
>TRBD2|TRBV5-1|14|.|TRBJ2-1
TGCGCCAGCAGCTCTCACGGGGGGGAGAATGAGCAGTTCTTC
CASSSHGGENEQFF
>TRBD1|TRBV19|17|.|TRBJ1-4
TGTGCCAGTAGCCCCGGGACAGGATATTTAAAGAATGAAAAACTGTTTTTT
CASSPGTGYLKNEKLFF
>.|TRBV28|13|.|TRBJ1-6
TGTGCCAGCAAAGGCCAGGGGAATTCACCCCTCCACTTT
CASKGQGNSPLHF
>TRBD1|TRBV19|15|.|TRBJ1-5
TGTGCCAGTAGTATCCAGGGGGAAAGGATTCAGCCCCAGCATTTT
CASSIQGERIQPQHF
>TRBD1|TRBV20-1|11|.|TRBJ1-4
TGCAGTGCTGGGGACAGTGAAAAACTGTTTTTT
CSAGDSEKLFF
>.|TRBV28|13|once|TRBJ1-2
TGTGCCAGTACTCGAGGTCAGGGTGGTGGCTACACCTTC
CASTRGQGGGYTF
>TRBD2|TRBV7-9|15|.|TRBJ2-2
TGTGCCAGCAGCCTCAGCGGGAGCTTCACCGGGGAGCTGTTTTTT
CASSLSGSFTGELFF
>TRBD2|TRBV4-2|15|once|TRBJ2-7
TGTGCCAGCAGCCAAATAAGGAGCGGGGTCTACGAGCAGTACTTC
CASSQIRSGVYEQYF
>.|TRBV24-1|11|.|TRBJ1-4
TGTGCCACCAGGCGGAATGAAAAACTGTTTTTT
CATRRNEKLFF
>.|TRBV30|16|.|TRBJ1-3
TGTGCCTGGCAGCTGCGGGTTTCTTTCTCTGGAAACACCATATATTTT
CAWQLRVSFSGNTIYF
>TRBD2|TRBV10-2|13|.|TRBJ2-3
TGCGCCAGCAAACCCCTAGCGGGAGTGGCCAGGTATTTT
CASKPLAGVARYF
>TRBD1|TRBV5-8|19|.|TRBJ2-2
TGTGCCAGCAGGTTAGGGGGTTCCACACAGGGGTACGACACCGGGGAGCTGTTTTTT
CASRLGGSTQGYDTGELFF
>.|TRBV15|16|.|TRBJ2-3
TGTGCCACCAGCAGAATAAGCGGCCTAATCACAGATACGCAGTATTTT
CATSRISGLITDTQYF
>TRBD1|TRBV2|14|.|TRBJ2-2
TGTGCCAGCTGGGACAGGGGTGGGACCGGGGAGCTGTTTTTT
CASWDRGGTGELFF
>.|TRBV7-2|13|.|TRBJ2-7
TGTGCCAGCAGCATACGGGACTCTTACGAGCAGTACTTC
CASSIRDSYEQYF
>.|TRBV19|13|once|TRBJ2-7
TGTGCCAGTAGTATCCGAGCTTTCGACGAGCAGTACTTC
CASSIRAFDEQYF
>.|TRBV6-4|14|.|TRBJ2-3
TGTGCCAGCTCCTCCGAACTTTACACAGATACGCAGTATTTT
CASSSELYTDTQYF
>TRBD1|TRBV5-5|13|.|TRBJ2-7
TGTGCCAGCAGCCTAACAGGGGCCTACGAGCAGTACTTC
CASSLTGAYEQYF
>.|TRBV6-4|16|.|TRBJ2-1
TGTGCCAGCAGTCTTGGGAGTGTTTTTACATACAATGAGCAGTTCTTC
CASSLGSVFTYNEQFF
>.|TRBV27|15|once|TRBJ1-1
TGTGCCAGCTCATCGTCCCAGCGGTCGAACACTGAAGCTTTCTTT
CASSSSQRSNTEAFF
>.|TRBV5-1|14|.|TRBJ1-6
TGCGCCAGCAGCTTTAGTCAGAGCGGATCACCCCTCCACTTT
CASSFSQSGSPLHF